The 28 T cell receptor beta chains below all came from one sample that was sequenced in a study of blood T cells in healthy people across ages. The use of a sample-barcoded 5' primer and a J-beta primer mix characterized a second PCR of about 7 to 12 cycles. MiXCR, run by TCRdb on the 5' RACE reads, gives a single entry per CDR3 protein. The table shows hundreds of thousands of distinct CDR3 sequences, with around 38% occurring only once. The sample comprised blood. The source of these receptors is a man older than 75 in good health.

In the case of this clonotype: With a much larger clone just one base away, this may be a read error. The chain joins TRBV7-2 to TRBJ2-3; D unclear. This CDR3 is built from 14 residues. V was pared by 5 bases and J by 2 bases, with 11 bases between. CDR1 and CDR2 (germline): SGHTA, FQGNSA. CDR3 in amino acids: CASSVQLDTDTQYF. In DNA form, the CDR3 reads TGTGCCAGCAGCGTACAGCTAGACACAGATACGCAGTATTTT. Filled out from reference TRBV7-2 and TRBJ2-3, the complete variable domain reads GAGVSQSPSNKVTEKGKDVELRCDPISGHTALYWYRQSLGQGLEFLIYFQGNSAPDKSGLPSDRFSAERTGGSVSTLTIQRTQQEDSAVYLCASSVQLDTDTQYFGPGTRLTVL.

The chain links TRBV5-1 to TRBJ1-6; D may be TRBD1 (5 bases). The CDR3 extends over 16 amino acids. Germline values: CDR1 SGHRS, CDR2 YFSETQ. Trimming cost V 4 bases and J 7 bases, with 18 bases left between them. Written as DNA, the CDR3 is TGCGCCAGCAGCGATTATAGAGAGGGGATGAATTCACCCCTCCACTTT. Translated: CASSDYREGMNSPLHF.

The sample holds a few counts of this clonotype. The J gene is TRBJ2-7, the V gene TRBV20-1, with TRBD2 identical over 14 bases. Germline V gene data show CDR1 as DFQATT and CDR2 as SNEGSKA (reference sequence). The CDR3 loop spans 14 amino acids. V trimming: 1 base; J trimming: 4 bases; junction bases outside the gene matches: 0. The CDR3 here is CSARGTSGRYEQYF. For the CDR3, the DNA is TGCAGTGCTAGAGGGACTAGCGGGAGGTACGAGCAGTACTTC.

This clonotype has just a few counts. The chain uses TRBV5-1 and TRBJ1-5; D unresolved. Trimming shortened V by 4 bases and J by 8 bases, and 16 bases separated the two germline ends. Germline V lookup: CDR1 SGHRS, CDR2 YFSETQ. CDR3 length: 14 amino acids. The CDR3 region is CASSPADSGEPQHF. DNA for the CDR3: TGCGCCAGCAGCCCAGCCGATTCCGGGGAGCCCCAGCATTTT.

J is TRBJ2-3 and V is TRBV20-1; 8 positions match TRBD1. CDR3 length equals 16 residues. The junction had 11 bases not matched to a gene; V was cut back by 0 bases and J by 6 bases. Germline CDR1 reads DFQATT; CDR2 reads SNEGSKA (reference sequence). CDR3 region: CSARDPIGTGGDTQYF. Written as DNA, the CDR3 is TGCAGTGCTAGAGATCCCATTGGGACAGGTGGGGATACGCAGTATTTT.

The chain has TRBV3-1 and TRBJ1-5; tentatively, D is TRBD1 (5 bases). Trimming took 2 bases from V and 2 from J, leaving 13 bases between them. CDR3 length: 16 amino acids. Germline V gives CDR1 LGHDT, CDR2 YNNKEL (reference sequence). The CDR3 DNA reads as TGTGCCAGCAGCCAACGAGGGGACGTCGGCAATCAGCCCCAGCATTTT. Translating it yields CASSQRGDVGNQPQHF.

There are a few counts of this clonotype. This chain connects TRBV7-2 to TRBJ2-5; TRBD2 agrees at 12 bases. The CDR3 spans 15 residues. Per germline, CDR1 SGHTA and CDR2 FQGNSA. J gave up 4 bases and V 5 bases, and 5 bases lay outside the gene matches. The DNA for the CDR3 is TGTGCCAGCAGCAAAACTAGCGGGAGGATAGAGACCCAGTACTTC. This sequence encodes CASSKTSGRIETQYF.

The rearrangement links TRBV24-1 to TRBJ1-5, with D uncertain. The CDR3 loop spans 13 amino acids. Deletions cut 9 bases from V and 0 bases from J, with 8 bases between. The germline CDR1 and CDR2 sequences are KGHDR and SFDVKD. The CDR3 sequence: CATRSNSNQPQHF. The CDR3 DNA is TGTGCCACCCGCTCAAATAGCAATCAGCCCCAGCATTTT.

This chain links TRBV2 with TRBJ2-7; 12 bases match TRBD2. The CDR3 length is 16 residues. Germline-derived CDR1 and CDR2 are SNHLY and FYNNEI. J was trimmed by 7 bases and V by 3 bases; bases with no gene match: 10. In DNA, the CDR3 is TGTGCCAGCAGTGATGACGGAGATGGACTAGCGGGGGAGCAGTACTTC. Translating gives CASSDDGDGLAGEQYF.

The V and J genes are TRBV6-2 or TRBV6-3 and TRBJ2-7; 8 positions match TRBD1. The CDR3 length is 14 residues. Germline V gene sequence: CDR1 MNHEY, CDR2 SVGEGT. With 7 bases clipped from V and 7 bases from J, the junction kept 12 bases outside the gene matches. CDR3 nucleotide sequence: TGTGCCAGCAAAAACCCAGGGGGCAGGAATGAGCAGTACTTC. This codes for CASKNPGGRNEQYF.

This clonotype turned up a few times. The junction does not match germline at one end; this may be a read error. The chain joins TRBV6-2 or TRBV6-3 to TRBJ1-5; D is unclear. CDR3 length equals 13 residues. CDR1 MNHEY and CDR2 SVGEGT come from the germline V gene. CDR3 region: CASSDSKKQPQHF. The CDR3, as DNA: TGTGCCAGCAGTGACTCGAAAAAGCAGCCCCAGCATTTT.

The gene calls are TRBV6-6 and TRBJ1-1; D uncertain. The germline V gene has CDR1 MNHNY and CDR2 SVGAGI (reference sequence). V gave up 6 bases and J gave up 3 bases, with 14 bases separating them. The length of the CDR3 is 14 residues. The CDR3 DNA sequence: TGTGCCAGCAGAGAGGACCCTAGGCACACTGAAGCTTTCTTT. Amino acids: CASREDPRHTEAFF.

The V and J genes are TRBV20-1 and TRBJ2-1; TRBD2 is a possible D gene (5 bases). In germline, CDR1 is DFQATT, CDR2 SNEGSKA (reference sequence). The germline V and J ends were trimmed by 2 bases and 8 bases, with 10 bases remaining between them. CDR3 length equals 12 residues. CDR3 DNA: TGCAGTGCTAGATGGGAGCCGTATGAGCAGTTCTTC. This gives the protein CSARWEPYEQFF.

The V gene is TRBV14, the J gene TRBJ1-1; unclear D gene. The V end was cut by 1 base, the J end by 7 bases, with 13 bases between. The CDR3 runs 14 residues. Germline lookup yields CDR1 SGHDN and CDR2 FVKESK. CDR3 coding DNA: TGTGCCAGCAGCCAAGTTTCCGGGGTCGGTGAAGCTTTCTTT. This gives the protein CASSQVSGVGEAFF. Full variable domain (rest looked up from reference TRBV14 and TRBJ1-1): EAGVTQFPSHSVIEKGQTVTLRCDPISGHDNLYWYRRVMGKEIKFLLHFVKESKQDESGMPNNRFLAERTGGTYSTLKVQPAELEDSGVYFCASSQVSGVGEAFFGQGTRLTVV.

This clonotype occurred once. The germline gene is not matched at one end of the junction; a read error may be the cause. The CDR3 protein is CASSPGDRLEAQYF. In nucleotides, the CDR3 is TGTGCCAGCTCACCGGGGGATCGATTAGAGGCCCAGTACTTC. The chain carries TRBV18 and TRBJ2-5, with D possibly being TRBD1 or TRBD2 (5 bases each). The CDR3 loop spans 14 amino acids. Germline V lookup: CDR1 KGHSH, CDR2 LQKENI.

The rearrangement links TRBV20-1 to TRBJ2-1; D is unresolved. CDR1 is DFQATT and CDR2 is SNEGSKA in the germline V gene (reference sequence). This CDR3 is built from 10 residues. The CDR3 sequence is CAFAWAEQFF. Written as DNA, the CDR3 is TGCGCATTCGCGTGGGCTGAGCAGTTCTTC.

This sequence joins TRBV3-1 and TRBJ2-4, with 13 bases identical to TRBD2. This CDR3 is built from 16 residues. Germline loops: CDR1 LGHDT, CDR2 YNNKEL (reference sequence). V lost 0 bases, J lost 6 bases, and 2 bases stayed unmatched. The CDR3 sequence: CASSQELAGGRNIQYF. CDR3 nucleotides: TGTGCCAGCAGCCAAGAACTAGCGGGAGGGAGAAACATTCAGTACTTC.

The chain employs TRBV6-1 and TRBJ1-1; D gene unclear. V gave up 6 bases and J gave up 3 bases, with 14 bases separating them. Germline V gene data show CDR1 as MNHNS and CDR2 as SASEGT. The CDR3 is made up of 14 amino acids. The CDR3 is CASRDPFWDTEAFF. As DNA, the CDR3 is TGTGCCAGCAGAGACCCATTCTGGGACACTGAAGCTTTCTTT.

This clonotype has at least ten counts. The V gene is TRBV27, the J gene TRBJ1-2; 8 nucleotides match TRBD1. Germline-derived CDR1 and CDR2 are MNHEY and SMNVEV (reference sequence). The CDR3 sequence is 13 residues long. With 6 bases clipped from V and 7 bases from J, the junction kept 7 bases outside the gene matches. CDR3 nucleotides: TGTGCCAGCAGGGTGACAGGGGAGGTTGGCTACACCTTC. Amino acid sequence: CASRVTGEVGYTF.

The genes are TRBV20-1 and TRBJ1-4; unclear D gene. Germline CDR1 is DFQATT and CDR2 is SNEGSKA (reference sequence). This CDR3 comprises 11 residues. V was trimmed by 5 bases and J by 8 bases, leaving 9 bases between them. This CDR3 reads CSALVMEKLFF. Here the CDR3 DNA reads TGCAGTGCTCTAGTCATGGAAAAACTGTTTTTT.

This chain links TRBV7-2 with TRBJ2-7; TRBD1 is a possible D gene (5 bases). V lost 4 bases, J lost 2 bases, and 12 bases lay in between. Germline CDR1 is SGHTA and CDR2 is FQGNSA. This CDR3 has 14 amino acids. CDR3 amino acids: CASSSDNGAYEQYF. In nucleotides, the CDR3 is TGTGCCAGCAGCTCGGACAATGGGGCCTACGAGCAGTACTTC.

J is TRBJ1-3 and V is TRBV7-2; D remains ambiguous. Germline V CDR1 and CDR2: SGHTA, FQGNSA. V was trimmed by 2 bases and J by 0 bases, leaving 8 bases between them. The CDR3 is 15 amino acids. In DNA form, the CDR3 reads TGTGCCAGCAGCTTACGCCCGAGCTCTGGAAACACCATATATTTT. Amino acids: CASSLRPSSGNTIYF.

The chain couples TRBV6-4 to TRBJ2-2, with TRBD2 identical over 8 bases. After removal of 10 bases from V and 4 bases from J, the junction contained 8 bases not matched to a gene. Germline V lookup: CDR1 MRHNA, CDR2 SNTAGT. The CDR3 runs to 14 residues. The CDR3 nucleotides are TGTGCCACCTCGAGCGGGGGAGGCACCGGGGAGCTGTTTTTT. This codes for CATSSGGGTGELFF.

A remark on this clonotype: Its ends do not fully match the called genes, so a read error is possible. The chain is built from TRBV11-3 and TRBJ2-1; a weak D match, TRBD1 (5 bases). The CDR3 is 14 amino acids. Per germline, CDR1 SGHNT and CDR2 YENEEA. The CDR3 loop is CAGSLGQGSDEQFF. The CDR3 DNA is TGTGCCGGCAGCTTAGGGCAGGGATCGGATGAGCAGTTCTTC.

This clonotype was picked up one time. The CDR3 spells CAGSGAGQGGDEQYF. In DNA form, the CDR3 reads TGTGCCGGCAGCGGGGCTGGGCAGGGAGGAGACGAGCAGTACTTC. This chain connects TRBV12-1 to TRBJ2-5; the table gives TRBD2 as D, unverified against the DNA. The DNA end is more similar to TRBJ2-7, so the J call may be wrong. TRBV12-1 is shown as a pseudogene. There are 15 residues in the CDR3.

This clonotype came up a few times. The CDR3 nucleotides are TGTGCCAGCAGCCGCTCAGGGTCCGGGGCTTTCTTT. Protein sequence: CASSRSGSGAFF. This chain links TRBV14 with TRBJ1-1; a possible D gene is TRBD1 (5 bases). V was clipped by 4 bases and J by 11 bases, with 14 bases between them. The CDR3 loop spans 12 amino acids. Germline lookup yields CDR1 SGHDN and CDR2 FVKESK.

The rearrangement links TRBV27 to TRBJ2-4, with TRBD2 matching 8 bases. Germline V gene data show CDR1 as MNHEY and CDR2 as SMNVEV (reference sequence). This CDR3 region has 16 residues. The V gene end was trimmed by 0 bases and the J gene end by 13 bases; junction bases not matched to a gene: 14. In nucleotides, the CDR3 is TGTGCCAGCAGTTTATCGACGGCGGGAGGCCCCTATGAGCAGTACTTC. Translated: CASSLSTAGGPYEQYF.

The table lists this clonotype with a few counts. The V call is TRBV3-1, the J call TRBJ2-7, with 8 positions matching TRBD1. V was clipped by 7 bases and J by 4 bases; unmatched bases: 9. Germline loops: CDR1 LGHDT, CDR2 YNNKEL (reference sequence). This CDR3 comprises 14 residues. The CDR3 DNA reads TGTGCCAGCAAGCCGGCAGGGGGCTCGTACGAGCAGTACTTC. Its translation is CASKPAGGSYEQYF.